Presented here are 28 T cell receptor beta chains from one specimen sequenced in a study of blood T cells in healthy people across ages (dated by TCRdb to between 2014 and 2016). Library preparation used 5' RACE. Instrument on record: Illumina HiSeq 2500. A second roughly 7 to 12 cycle PCR used a sample-barcoded 5' primer and a J-beta primer mix. Starting from the raw public reads, TCRdb applied fastp trimming at Q25, assembled clones with MiXCR and retained in-frame beta chains. A single entry per CDR3 protein holds the most common genes and DNA from its merged rows. For this sample there are some 1.5 million distinct CDR3 sequences; under 55% appear just once. Jointly, the top ten make up around 4% of the sample. Sequences were obtained from blood. The receptors were gathered from a woman younger than 30 in good health.

This clonotype was detected a few times. The chain recombines TRBV4-2 with TRBJ1-4; no reliable D call. Trimming left V 0 bases short and J 0 bases short, with 8 bases between. The CDR3 totals 16 residues. Germline CDR1 reads LGHNA; CDR2 reads YNFKEQ. CDR3 in amino acids: CASSQDYTATNEKLFF. DNA for the CDR3: TGTGCCAGCAGCCAAGATTACACAGCAACTAATGAAAAACTGTTTTTT.

V and J are TRBV5-1 and TRBJ2-5; D is unclear. This CDR3 contains 13 residues. V shed 6 bases and J shed 2 bases, with 11 bases lying between them. The germline V gene encodes CDR1 SGHRS and CDR2 YFSETQ. In nucleotides, the CDR3 is TGCGCCAGCAAAGTAGCCCCACAAGAGACCCAGTACTTC. Its translation: CASKVAPQETQYF.

This clonotype was seen only a few times. The chain couples TRBV3-1 to TRBJ2-7; 10 positions agree with TRBD2. This CDR3 is built from 13 residues. The junction had 5 bases not matched to a gene; V was cut back by 5 bases and J by 7 bases. Germline V CDR1 and CDR2: LGHDT, YNNKEL (reference sequence). The CDR3 is CASSSGLAEEQYF. For the CDR3, the DNA is TGTGCCAGCAGCTCCGGACTAGCGGAAGAGCAGTACTTC.

V usage is TRBV25-1 and J usage is TRBJ2-7; 11 bases line up with TRBD2. The germline V gene has CDR1 MGHDK and CDR2 SYGVNS. The CDR3 spans 13 residues. Germline trimming cut 8 bases from V and 3 bases from J; bases unmatched to any gene: 3. CDR3 in amino acids: CASEGTSGYEQYF. The CDR3 DNA reads TGTGCCAGCGAAGGGACTAGCGGCTACGAGCAGTACTTC.

The chain carries TRBV3-1 and TRBJ2-1; 14 bases are shared with TRBD2. In germline, CDR1 is LGHDT, CDR2 YNNKEL (reference sequence). The CDR3 length is 16 residues. V trimming: 5 bases; J trimming: 11 bases; junction bases outside the gene matches: 11. The CDR3 here is CASSAGLAGGTMKQFF. The CDR3 DNA reads TGTGCCAGCAGCGCAGGACTAGCGGGGGGCACAATGAAGCAGTTCTTC.

This clonotype was counted many times. The chain has TRBV20-1 and TRBJ2-1; 8 bases map to TRBD2. Trimming at V came to 6 bases and at J to 6 bases, leaving 7 bases not matched to a gene. The CDR3 has 13 residues. Germline V lookup: CDR1 DFQATT, CDR2 SNEGSKA (reference sequence). Here the CDR3 reads CSAPGLEANEQFF. The CDR3 nucleotides read TGCAGTGCGCCGGGACTAGAAGCCAATGAGCAGTTCTTC.

The rearrangement links TRBV7-9 to TRBJ2-2, with D possibly TRBD2 on 6 matching bases. Per germline, CDR1 SEHNR and CDR2 FQNEAQ (reference sequence). V was cut by 6 bases and J by 5 bases, with 13 bases left in between. CDR3 length: 14 residues. This CDR3 is CASSSAGRTGELFF. CDR3 in DNA: TGTGCCAGCAGTTCAGCGGGTAGGACCGGGGAGCTGTTTTTT.

The V and J genes are TRBV7-9 and TRBJ2-5; maybe TRBD2 (5 bases). Germline V gene data show CDR1 as SEHNR and CDR2 as FQNEAQ (reference sequence). Deletions cut 2 bases from V and 4 bases from J, with 11 bases between. The CDR3 has 14 amino acids. CDR3 in amino acids: CASSLTRVRETQYF. The CDR3, as DNA: TGTGCCAGCAGCTTAACGAGGGTTAGAGAGACCCAGTACTTC.

This clonotype was found a few times. V and J are TRBV15 and TRBJ2-1, with 9 positions matching TRBD1. The CDR3 is 15 amino acids. V dropped 1 base and J dropped 7; count of bases not matched to a gene: 5. From germline, CDR1 is LNHNV and CDR2 YYDKDF (reference sequence). The CDR3 DNA follows: TGTGCCACCAGCAGAGTGAGGGGGACAGGGAATGAGCAGTTCTTC. Protein product: CATSRVRGTGNEQFF.

The rearrangement joins TRBV28 to TRBJ2-5; 7 bases map to TRBD1. Near its end, the DNA agrees better with TRBJ2-7, so the J call may be wrong. Germline assignment: CDR1 MDHEN and CDR2 SYDVKM. The CDR3 has 15 amino acids. CDR3 in amino acids: CASSSWGTASYEQYF. The CDR3 DNA sequence: TGTGCCAGCTCTTCTTGGGGGACAGCATCCTACGAGCAGTACTTC.

The chain carries TRBV20-1 and TRBJ2-3; 7 bases fit TRBD2. The V and J ends lost 1 base and 10 bases, in that order; junction bases with no gene match: 11. CDR1 and CDR2 from the germline V gene are DFQATT and SNEGSKA (reference sequence). CDR3 length: 14 residues. This chain's CDR3 is CSARGLPRGGAQYF. CDR3 DNA sequence: TGCAGTGCTAGAGGGCTGCCCCGCGGGGGAGCGCAGTATTTT.

This chain connects TRBV28 to TRBJ2-1; 9 nucleotides agree with TRBD2. Germline CDR1 reads MDHEN; CDR2 reads SYDVKM. The CDR3 has 13 amino acids. V shed 6 bases, J shed 8 bases, and the junction held 5 bases outside the gene matches. In nucleotides, the CDR3 is TGTGCCAGCAGCAGGACTAGCGTGTATGAGCAGTTCTTC. Translation: CASSRTSVYEQFF. Complete variable domain (other parts from reference TRBV28 and TRBJ2-1): DVKVTQSSRYLVKRTGEKVFLECVQDMDHENMFWYRQDPGLGLRLIYFSYDVKMKEKGDIPEGYSVSREKKERFSLILESASTNQTSMYLCASSRTSVYEQFFGPGTRLTVL.

This rearrangement joins TRBV7-9 to TRBJ1-2; weak D call: TRBD1 (5 bases). Germline V CDR1 and CDR2: SEHNR, FQNEAQ (reference sequence). This CDR3 region has 14 residues. The V end lost 6 bases, the J end lost 2 bases, and 13 bases lay between the germline ends. The CDR3, as DNA: TGTGCCAGCAGTGGTAAGGGGCTGAACTATGGCTACACCTTC. Translated, it gives CASSGKGLNYGYTF.

This clonotype appeared a few times. The chain carries TRBV7-9 and TRBJ1-2; D is possibly TRBD1 (5 bases). CDR1 and CDR2 from the germline V gene are SEHNR and FQNEAQ (reference sequence). V dropped 0 bases and J dropped 2 bases, with 16 bases sitting between them. CDR3 size: 17 residues. The CDR3 loop reads CASSLAPGGVENYGYTF. The CDR3 DNA reads TGTGCCAGCAGCTTAGCCCCCGGAGGGGTGGAGAACTATGGCTACACCTTC. Looking up the rest from reference TRBV7-9 and TRBJ1-2 gives the full variable domain: DTGVSQNPRHKITKRGQNVTFRCDPISEHNRLYWYRQTLGQGPEFLTYFQNEAQLEKSRLLSDRFSAERPKGSFSTLEIQRTEQGDSAMYLCASSLAPGGVENYGYTFGSGTRLTVV.

The chain is built from TRBV4-1 and TRBJ2-7; D is uncertain. V was pared by 0 bases and J by 6 bases, with 12 bases between. The length of the CDR3 is 14 residues. Germline V gene lookup returns CDR1 MGHRA and CDR2 YSYEKL. This chain's CDR3 is CASSQDKGWGEQYF. Here the CDR3 DNA reads TGCGCCAGCAGCCAAGACAAGGGCTGGGGCGAGCAGTACTTC.

The chain links TRBV11-2 to TRBJ1-2; 7 bases agree with TRBD1. Germline loops: CDR1 SGHAT, CDR2 FQNNGV. This CDR3 has 16 amino acids. Losses at the gene ends were 2 bases for V and 2 bases for J; bases not matched to a gene: 8. The CDR3 sequence: CASSLLGGRNNYGYTF. CDR3 nucleotide sequence: TGTGCCAGCAGCTTATTAGGGGGCCGAAACAACTATGGCTACACCTTC.

This clonotype was observed once. V usage is TRBV7-2 and J usage is TRBJ2-3; possible D gene TRBD2, 6 bases. V dropped 5 bases and J dropped 5 bases, with 11 bases sitting between them. The CDR3 extends over 13 amino acids. Germline V gene lookup returns CDR1 SGHTA and CDR2 FQGNSA. Here the CDR3 DNA reads TGTGCCAGCAGCCGGAGGGAGAAAGATACGCAGTATTTT. Encoded protein: CASSRREKDTQYF.

The rearrangement uses TRBV27 and TRBJ2-5; weak D call: TRBD2 (6 bases). V lost 6 bases and J lost 2, with 16 bases in between. The CDR3 runs 15 residues. Germline V lookup: CDR1 MNHEY, CDR2 SMNVEV (reference sequence). CDR3 DNA sequence: TGTGCCAGCAGGCCTCTGGGTAGCGGTCAAGAGACCCAGTACTTC. Amino acids: CASRPLGSGQETQYF.

V is TRBV27 and J is TRBJ2-5; D perhaps matches TRBD1 (6 bases). The CDR3 extends over 15 amino acids. Germline values: CDR1 MNHEY, CDR2 SMNVEV (reference sequence). V lost 1 base, J lost 2 bases, and 11 bases lay in between. CDR3 in amino acids: CASSLWAGAQETQYF. In DNA, the CDR3 is TGTGCCAGCAGTTTATGGGCAGGGGCTCAAGAGACCCAGTACTTC.

The chain couples TRBV20-1 to TRBJ2-3; D gene ambiguous. V was shortened by 0 bases and J by 2 bases, with 6 bases between the two germline ends. Germline V gene sequence: CDR1 DFQATT, CDR2 SNEGSKA (reference sequence). The CDR3 covers 13 residues. This chain's CDR3 is CSAREPITDTQYF. The CDR3 nucleotides are TGCAGTGCTAGAGAGCCGATCACAGATACGCAGTATTTT.

This clonotype has just a few counts. This chain joins TRBV5-1 and TRBJ2-1, with 10 bases identical to TRBD2. The V gene end was trimmed by 4 bases and the J gene end by 6 bases; junction bases not matched to a gene: 7. Germline V gives CDR1 SGHRS, CDR2 YFSETQ. The CDR3 has 15 residues. The CDR3: CASSPGLAMGNEQFF. The CDR3 region has the DNA TGCGCCAGCAGCCCGGGACTAGCGATGGGCAATGAGCAGTTCTTC. Supplemented by reference TRBV5-1 and TRBJ2-1, the full variable domain reads KAGVTQTPRYLIKTRGQQVTLSCSPISGHRSVSWYQQTPGQGLQFLFEYFSETQRNKGNFPGRFSGRQFSNSRSEMNVSTLELGDSALYLCASSPGLAMGNEQFFGPGTRLTVL.

The gene calls are TRBV12-3 or TRBV12-4 and TRBJ1-2; no clear D. With 4 bases removed from V and 7 bases from J, the gap between germline ends came to 19 bases. The CDR3 is made up of 15 amino acids. CDR3 coding DNA: TGTGCCAGCAGTTACCTAGGGTCTGGGGATAGTGGCTACACCTTC. This encodes CASSYLGSGDSGYTF.

The J gene is TRBJ2-1, the V gene TRBV29-1; 9 bases fit TRBD2. With V trimmed by 2 bases and J by 2 bases, 7 bases remained unmatched. The CDR3 spans 16 residues. Germline CDR1 and CDR2: SQVTM and ANQGSEA. CDR3 sequence reads: CSVEWVAGAAYNEQFF. Written as DNA, the CDR3 is TGCAGCGTTGAATGGGTAGCGGGGGCCGCCTACAATGAGCAGTTCTTC.

This chain uses TRBV12-3 or TRBV12-4 with TRBJ1-5, with a tentative D call TRBD1 (5 bases). The CDR3 sequence is 15 residues long. The V end was cut by 3 bases, the J end by 4 bases, with 13 bases between. CDR3 DNA: TGTGCCAGCAGTTTCTGGGGGAAAGGTAATCAGCCCCAGCATTTT. Translated: CASSFWGKGNQPQHF.

The V and J genes are TRBV12-3 or TRBV12-4 and TRBJ2-1; 8 bases are shared with TRBD1. The DNA end favors TRBJ2-7, so the J call may be wrong. This CDR3 comprises 13 residues. In nucleotides, the CDR3 is TGTGCCTCGTCTCGGGACAGGAGGGACGAGCAGTACTTC. Its protein is CASSRDRRDEQYF.

A remark on this clonotype: This could be a read error, since a much larger clone is one nucleotide away. This chain links TRBV20-1 with TRBJ2-3, with D tentatively TRBD2 (6 bases). The length of the CDR3 is 12 residues. Trimming left V 4 bases short and J 4 bases short, with 9 bases between. Germline CDR1 and CDR2: DFQATT and SNEGSKA (reference sequence). The CDR3 sequence: CSATTSPDTQYF. CDR3 nucleotides: TGCAGTGCTACGACTAGTCCAGATACGCAGTATTTT.

The chain recombines TRBV6-6 with TRBJ1-4, with D maybe TRBD1 (5 bases). Germline values: CDR1 MNHNY, CDR2 SVGAGI (reference sequence). Trimming removed 4 bases from V and 5 bases from J, with 17 bases in between. The CDR3 totals 16 residues. The CDR3 sequence is CASSCLGMGGNEKLFF. The CDR3 bases are TGTGCCAGCAGTTGCTTGGGAATGGGGGGAAATGAAAAACTGTTTTTT.

This clonotype was observed a handful of times. The genes are TRBV20-1 and TRBJ1-5, with TRBD1 as a possible D gene (5 bases). Trimming took 6 bases from V and 4 from J, leaving 28 bases between them. The germline V gene has CDR1 DFQATT and CDR2 SNEGSKA (reference sequence). This CDR3 is 18 amino acids long. The CDR3 DNA sequence: TGCAGTGCCCACGGAACAGGAAAGGTCTTCGACCCAAATCAGCCCCAGCATTTT. It yields the protein CSAHGTGKVFDPNQPQHF.